Reported below is one T cell receptor beta chain. What it binds is not known. Germline CDR1 reads SGHDN; CDR2 reads FVKESK. The V and J ends lost 4 bases and 3 bases respectively, with 21 bases between them. This CDR3 contains 17 residues. These data originate in a study of cytomegalovirus exposure and HLA in healthy donors. The study, taken as a whole, reports: As confirmed in vitro, a few CMV-associated chains were specific for CMV antigens. Among immune exposure information, only CMV serostatus was available.

The PCR employed 60 Vbeta primers together with 13 Jbeta primers. Assay: immunoSEQ multiplex PCR; the TCRdb copy retains only in-frame clones and omits some. The sample comprises 120,000 to 150,000 clones, around 80% of which are singletons, and just over 8.5% rests with the top ten. This receptor was taken from a woman between 45 and 65 years old in good health and CMV-seropositive. The J gene is TRBJ1-2, the V gene TRBV14, with a possible D match to TRBD1 (6 bases). The source material was PBMCs. For the CDR3, the DNA is TGTGCCAGCAGCCCCTTGTTTCGCAGGGGAAGGGACTATGGCTACACCTTC. Its translation: CASSPLFRRGRDYGYTF.